This note documents a single T cell receptor beta chain sequence. This CDR3 spans 15 amino acids. Germline CDR1 is SEHNR and CDR2 is FQNEAQ (reference sequence). V lost 6 bases and J lost 3, with 14 bases in between. The entry originates in a study of T cells after yellow fever vaccination. TCR cDNA was made by 5'RACE template switching, adding a universal primer site and UMIs. TCRdb re-called the 5' RACE reads with MiXCR, one entry per CDR3 protein. Found here are 350,000 to 450,000 distinct CDR3 sequences, 15% to 20% of them singletons; the top ten hold roughly a sixth. The sequence was obtained from a man aged 18 to 35 who received the YFV17D yellow fever vaccine. This chain links TRBV7-9 with TRBJ2-2; the D gene is possibly TRBD1 (5 bases). Sequences were derived from PBMCs, sampled before the yellow fever booster vaccination. CDR3 in amino acids: CASRPREGYTGELFF. As DNA, the CDR3 is TGTGCCAGCAGGCCCAGGGAAGGGTACACCGGGGAGCTGTTTTTT.